This T cell receptor (beta chain) comes out of a study of metastatic and nonmetastatic thyroid tumors. Study context: Both malignant and benign thyroid patients supplied peripheral blood and tumor or nodule tissue samples, across which the repertoires of these patients were then compared.

Study results and caveats: Malignant thyroid tumors reportedly exceeded benign nodules significantly in TCR beta diversity, with the difference appearing in blood and tumor.

CDR3 length: 15 amino acids. The germline V and J ends were trimmed by 5 bases and 3 bases, with 16 bases remaining between them. Germline V gene sequence: CDR1 MNHNS, CDR2 SASEGT. Every patient was untreated before thyroid surgery. A word on this clone: Its cognate antigen is unknown.

TCRdb reanalyzed the PCR reads via MiXCR. Of fewer than 40,000 clones listed, 35% are singletons. The V gene is TRBV6-1, the J gene TRBJ1-1; D is ambiguous. This sequence originates from a female donor with papillary thyroid cancer or a benign thyroid nodule (not recorded which). Some clones in this sample may be carry-over from other donors' samples. Input material: tumor tissue. CDR3 in amino acids: CASSLTNTGDTEAFF. CDR3 coding DNA: TGTGCCAGCAGTTTGACGAATACTGGGGACACTGAAGCTTTCTTT.